This T cell receptor beta chain was documented in a study of cytomegalovirus exposure and HLA in healthy donors. Both 60 Vbeta primers and 13 Jbeta primers went into the PCR. Sequenced by immunoSEQ multiplex PCR; TCRdb stores in-frame clones only, minus some. The sample consists of some 170,000 clones, under 85% of them appearing once. Study findings and constraints: In a later analysis, most CMV-associated TCR beta chains appeared HLA-restricted. For TCR beta chains, V- and J-gene trimming was later linked to a missense DCLRE1C variant.

About this clone itself: Its antigen is unknown.

Material: PBMCs. The clonotype was recovered from a human donor in good health.

This chain's CDR3 is CAISESLGGEAFF. The CDR3 DNA reads as TGTGCCATCAGTGAGTCATTGGGGGGTGAAGCTTTCTTT. V and J are TRBV10-3 and TRBJ1-1, with TRBD1 as a possible D gene (5 bases). Trimming took 0 bases from V and 7 from J, leaving 9 bases between them. CDR3 size: 13 residues. In germline, CDR1 is ENHRY, CDR2 SYGVKD.